This T cell receptor (beta chain) was profiled in a study of CD8+CD57+ T cells in acquired aplastic anemia. In the study overall: Sorted cells (CD4+ and CD8+) yielded DNA amounts that averaged roughly 3 ug.

Genomic DNA provided the template from which TCR beta VDJ and CDR3 profiles were obtained. TCRdb analysed the reads with MiXCR anew, one entry per CDR3 protein. The data contain approximately 98,000 distinct CDR3 sequences, roughly 50% of them seen just once; the ten biggest clones take up under 35%. The sequence was obtained from a human donor in good health, serving as a control. The sample consisted of sorted CD4+, CD8+, or CD8+CD57+ T cells (not recorded which) from PBMCs.

For the CDR3, the DNA is TGTGCCAGCAGCTCACCCGGGACTAGCGGGGCCTACGAGCAGTACTTC. Encoded protein: CASSSPGTSGAYEQYF. This sequence joins TRBV25-1 and TRBJ2-7; 13 bases fit TRBD2. The CDR3 loop spans 16 amino acids. The J segment lost 2 bases and the V segment lost 6 bases, leaving 7 bases of the junction unmatched. Germline V gene lookup returns CDR1 MGHDK and CDR2 SYGVNS.